This is a list of T cell receptor beta chains from one sample in a study of breast tumors, draining lymph nodes, adjacent tissues. TCRdb reprocessed the multiplex PCR reads via MiXCR and lists one record per CDR3 protein. The sample has more than 85,000 distinct CDR3 sequences, 20% to 25% seen once. Sequenced input: axillary lymph node tissue. These receptors were taken from a female donor with breast cancer. Some clones in this sample may be carry-over from other donors' samples. The CDR3 runs from the conserved cysteine through the conserved F or W.

TRBJ2-7 | 14 | TRBV4-1 | CASSQDGGWDEQYF
TRBJ2-3 | 14 | TRBV9 | CASSERIRADTQYF
TRBJ1-1 | 11 | TRBV7-9 | CASRANTEAFF
TRBJ2-5 | 16 | TRBV5-1 | CASSLGGGTGLQTQYF
TRBJ2-4 | 16 | TRBV10-2 | CASSGAESLAKNIQYF
TRBJ2-3 | 14 | TRBV18 | CASSPNPGTDTQYF
TRBJ1-4 | 15 | TRBV29-1 | CSVEFSGQSNEKLFF
TRBJ2-7 | 12 | TRBV29-1 | CSATGLGYEQYF
TRBJ2-7 | 15 | TRBV10-3 | CAISEDRGGLYEQYF
TRBJ1-2 | 13 | TRBV20-1 | CSAPDRGLRGYTF
TRBJ2-7 | 17 | TRBV5-1 | CASSLISGVGASYEQYF
TRBJ1-6 | 15 | TRBV5-1 | CAGSLSGKERSPLHF
TRBJ2-1 | 15 | TRBV6-5 | CASSSPLGSYNEQFF
TRBJ1-2 | 12 | TRBV20-1 | CSAQRGVDGYTF
TRBJ2-7 | 16 | TRBV28 | CASSEGTSGSPYEQYF
TRBJ2-3 | 14 | TRBV7-2 | CASRSGMSTDTQYF
TRBJ1-6 | 16 | TRBV11-2 | CASSPGHRSYNSPLHF
TRBJ2-7 | 14 | TRBV5-1 | CASSRTRETYEQYF
TRBJ1-5 | 12 | TRBV15 | CATSRADQPQHF
TRBJ2-5 | 15 | TRBV4-2 | CASSQDPAGAETQYF
TRBJ2-5 | 15 | TRBV7-9 | CASSPAQRPQETQYF
TRBJ2-1 | 14 | TRBV7-3 | CASSLSGKSDEQFF
TRBJ2-7 | 17 | TRBV28 | CASSPTSGRGSMYEQYF